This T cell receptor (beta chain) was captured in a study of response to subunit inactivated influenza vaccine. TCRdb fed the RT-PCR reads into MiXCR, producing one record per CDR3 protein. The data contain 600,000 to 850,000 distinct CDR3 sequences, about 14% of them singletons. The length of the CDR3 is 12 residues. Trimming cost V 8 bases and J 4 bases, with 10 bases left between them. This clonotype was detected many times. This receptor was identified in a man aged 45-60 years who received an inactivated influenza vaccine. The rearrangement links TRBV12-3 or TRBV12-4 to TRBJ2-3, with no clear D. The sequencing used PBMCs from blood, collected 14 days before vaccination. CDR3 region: CASQAPADTQYF. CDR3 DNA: TGTGCCAGCCAGGCACCAGCAGATACGCAGTATTTT.